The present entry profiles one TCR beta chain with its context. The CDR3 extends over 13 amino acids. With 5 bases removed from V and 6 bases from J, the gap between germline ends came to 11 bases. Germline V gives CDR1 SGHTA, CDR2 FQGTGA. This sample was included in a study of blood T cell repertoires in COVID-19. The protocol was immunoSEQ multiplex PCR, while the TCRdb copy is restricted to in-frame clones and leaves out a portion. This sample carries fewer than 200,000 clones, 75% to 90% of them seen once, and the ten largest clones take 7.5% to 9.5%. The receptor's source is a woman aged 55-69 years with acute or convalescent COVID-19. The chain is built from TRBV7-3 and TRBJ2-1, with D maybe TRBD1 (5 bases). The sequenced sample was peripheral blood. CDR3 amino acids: CASSPRAVNEQFF. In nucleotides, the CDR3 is TGTGCCAGCAGCCCCAGGGCTGTCAATGAGCAGTTCTTC. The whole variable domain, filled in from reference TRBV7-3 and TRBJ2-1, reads GAGVSQTPSNKVTEKGKYVELRCDPISGHTALYWYRQSLGQGPEFLIYFQGTGAADDSGLPNDRFFAVRPEGSVSTLKIQRTERGDSAVYLCASSPRAVNEQFFGPGTRLTVL.